These T cell receptor beta chains were read from a single sample in a study of T cell responses to AZD1222 COVID-19 vaccine. Data came from immunoSEQ multiplex PCR; TCRdb stores just in-frame clones and leaves some out. The sample holds about 110,000 clones, approximately 88% seen once. Sequencing was performed on peripheral blood, taken on day 0 of AZD1222 vaccination. Source of these receptors: an adult in good health. Each CDR3 is given with its conserved first and last residue. The D gene is left open where the match is weak. Part of the rows lack a size; the others show once, few, many or a class for expanded clones.

j_gene: TRBJ2-3; v_gene: TRBV7-2; d_gene: TRBD2; abundance: .; CDR3aa: CASSRNMAGGADTQYF; CDR3nt: TGTGCCAGCAGCCGTAATATGGCGGGGGGGGCAGATACGCAGTATTTT
j_gene: TRBJ2-1; v_gene: TRBV7-3; d_gene: .; abundance: .; CDR3aa: CASSLYQGSINEQFF; CDR3nt: TGTGCCAGCAGCTTATATCAGGGCTCAATCAATGAGCAGTTCTTC
j_gene: TRBJ1-5; v_gene: TRBV5-4; d_gene: .; abundance: .; CDR3aa: CASSIQGQPQHF; CDR3nt: TGTGCCAGCAGCATACAGGGCCAGCCCCAGCATTTT
j_gene: TRBJ2-3; v_gene: TRBV11-3; d_gene: .; abundance: .; CDR3aa: CASSLSGPTDTQYF; CDR3nt: TGTGCCAGCAGCTTATCTGGGCCCACAGATACGCAGTATTTT
j_gene: TRBJ2-7; v_gene: TRBV29-1; d_gene: .; abundance: .; CDR3aa: CSVEKGNYEQYF; CDR3nt: TGCAGCGTTGAAAAGGGAAACTACGAGCAGTACTTC
j_gene: TRBJ2-2; v_gene: TRBV5-8; d_gene: TRBD2; abundance: .; CDR3aa: CASSPGLAGVRGAGELFF; CDR3nt: TGTGCCAGCAGCCCGGGACTAGCGGGGGTTCGAGGGGCCGGGGAGCTGTTTTTT
j_gene: TRBJ1-2; v_gene: TRBV7-8; d_gene: .; abundance: .; CDR3aa: CASSLAGTQQGYTF; CDR3nt: TGTGCCAGCAGCTTGGCAGGGACCCAGCAAGGCTACACCTTC
j_gene: TRBJ2-2; v_gene: TRBV2; d_gene: TRBD1; abundance: once; CDR3aa: CASSGQGGTGELFF; CDR3nt: TGTGCCAGCAGCGGACAGGGGGGCACCGGGGAGCTGTTTTTT
j_gene: TRBJ2-7; v_gene: TRBV5-6; d_gene: .; abundance: .; CDR3aa: CASSLGSTYEQYF; CDR3nt: TGTGCCAGCAGCTTAGGCTCTACCTACGAGCAGTACTTC
j_gene: TRBJ1-1; v_gene: TRBV9; d_gene: TRBD1; abundance: .; CDR3aa: CASSASGGEAFF; CDR3nt: TGTGCCAGCAGCGCCTCAGGGGGCGAGGCTTTCTTT
j_gene: TRBJ1-1; v_gene: TRBV19; d_gene: .; abundance: .; CDR3aa: CASSEQGKISEAFF; CDR3nt: TGTGCCAGTAGCGAACAGGGCAAAATCTCTGAAGCTTTCTTT
j_gene: TRBJ1-5; v_gene: TRBV7-8; d_gene: .; abundance: .; CDR3aa: CASSLTGEYQPQHF; CDR3nt: TGTGCCAGCAGCTTAACTGGGGAGTATCAGCCCCAGCATTTT
j_gene: TRBJ1-1; v_gene: TRBV27; d_gene: .; abundance: few; CDR3aa: CASSLSGVTEAFF; CDR3nt: TGTGCCAGCAGTTTATCAGGGGTCACTGAAGCTTTCTTT
j_gene: TRBJ1-2; v_gene: TRBV5-1; d_gene: TRBD1; abundance: .; CDR3aa: CASSLSPGTDYGYTF; CDR3nt: TGCGCCAGCAGCTTGTCTCCTGGGACAGACTATGGCTACACCTTC
j_gene: TRBJ1-4; v_gene: TRBV25-1; d_gene: .; abundance: .; CDR3aa: CATTFLRGRGEKLFF; CDR3nt: TGTGCCACGACGTTTTTGAGGGGTCGAGGGGAAAAACTGTTTTTT
j_gene: TRBJ1-2; v_gene: TRBV6-5; d_gene: .; abundance: once; CDR3aa: CASSYSTTADYGYTF; CDR3nt: TGTGCCAGCAGTTACTCGACGACGGCAGACTATGGCTACACCTTC
j_gene: TRBJ2-6; v_gene: TRBV28; d_gene: TRBD2; abundance: .; CDR3aa: CASRTLAGVIGGANVLTF; CDR3nt: TGTGCCAGCAGAACACTAGCGGGGGTAATAGGTGGGGCCAACGTCCTGACTTTC
j_gene: TRBJ2-7; v_gene: TRBV6-1; d_gene: .; abundance: .; CDR3aa: CASSEAGGTYEQYF; CDR3nt: TGTGCCAGCAGTGAAGCCGGTGGTACATACGAGCAGTACTTC
j_gene: TRBJ1-4; v_gene: TRBV5-6; d_gene: .; abundance: .; CDR3aa: CASSLAGENEKLFF; CDR3nt: TGTGCCAGCAGCTTGGCGGGAGAAAATGAAAAACTGTTTTTT
j_gene: TRBJ1-6; v_gene: TRBV6-5; d_gene: .; abundance: .; CDR3aa: CASSSLGTLHF; CDR3nt: TGTGCCAGCAGTTCCCTGGGGACCCTCCACTTT
j_gene: TRBJ1-2; v_gene: TRBV18; d_gene: TRBD1; abundance: once; CDR3aa: CASSPRTGDSYGYTF; CDR3nt: TGTGCCAGCTCACCAAGGACAGGGGACAGCTATGGCTACACCTTC
j_gene: TRBJ2-1; v_gene: TRBV3-1/TRBV3-2; d_gene: TRBD2; abundance: .; CDR3aa: CASSQGVLLAGSYNEQFF; CDR3nt: TGTGCCAGCAGCCAAGGGGTTCTCCTAGCGGGGTCGTACAATGAGCAGTTCTTC
j_gene: TRBJ2-2; v_gene: TRBV5-6; d_gene: .; abundance: .; CDR3aa: CASSLTPGELFF; CDR3nt: TGTGCCAGCAGCTTGACTCCCGGGGAGCTGTTTTTT
j_gene: TRBJ1-2; v_gene: TRBV5-1; d_gene: .; abundance: .; CDR3aa: CATSRRGMDDGYTF; CDR3nt: TGCGCCACCTCCCGACGGGGGATGGACGATGGCTACACCTTC
j_gene: TRBJ1-1; v_gene: TRBV6-2/TRBV6-3; d_gene: .; abundance: .; CDR3aa: CASSYSLLGTEAFF; CDR3nt: TGTGCCAGCAGTTACTCTTTATTGGGCACTGAAGCTTTCTTT
j_gene: TRBJ2-3; v_gene: TRBV7-2; d_gene: TRBD2; abundance: .; CDR3aa: CASSPRTSGSSTDTQYF; CDR3nt: TGTGCCAGCAGCCCCCGGACTAGCGGGAGTAGCACAGATACGCAGTATTTT
j_gene: TRBJ2-5; v_gene: TRBV19; d_gene: .; abundance: few; CDR3aa: CASSPETSVYETQYF; CDR3nt: TGTGCCAGTAGTCCCGAAACTAGTGTGTATGAGACCCAGTACTTC
j_gene: TRBJ2-1; v_gene: TRBV6-5; d_gene: .; abundance: .; CDR3aa: CASSYNGFSYNEQFF; CDR3nt: TGTGCCAGCAGTTACAATGGATTCTCCTACAATGAGCAGTTCTTC
j_gene: TRBJ2-5; v_gene: TRBV29-1; d_gene: .; abundance: .; CDR3aa: CSAWGGAPIETQYF; CDR3nt: TGCAGCGCGTGGGGCGGGGCCCCCATAGAGACCCAGTACTTC
j_gene: TRBJ1-5; v_gene: TRBV5-1; d_gene: .; abundance: .; CDR3aa: CASSLTPDSNQPQHF; CDR3nt: TGCGCCAGCAGCTTAACGCCGGATAGCAATCAGCCCCAGCATTTT
j_gene: TRBJ1-5; v_gene: TRBV6-2/TRBV6-3; d_gene: .; abundance: .; CDR3aa: CASSTGRHQPQHF; CDR3nt: TGTGCCAGCAGTACGGGGAGGCATCAGCCCCAGCATTTT
j_gene: TRBJ2-7; v_gene: TRBV4-3; d_gene: .; abundance: .; CDR3aa: CASSPNVNYEQYF; CDR3nt: TGCGCCAGCAGCCCGAACGTAAACTACGAGCAGTACTTC
j_gene: TRBJ2-5; v_gene: TRBV7-2; d_gene: .; abundance: .; CDR3aa: CASSLGQQETQYF; CDR3nt: TGTGCCAGCAGCTTAGGGCAGCAAGAGACCCAGTACTTC
j_gene: TRBJ1-1; v_gene: TRBV3-1/TRBV3-2; d_gene: .; abundance: .; CDR3aa: CASSQVGSGVRRAEAFF; CDR3nt: TGTGCCAGCAGCCAAGTCGGATCAGGGGTGAGACGCGCTGAAGCTTTCTTT
j_gene: TRBJ1-5; v_gene: TRBV6-6; d_gene: TRBD1; abundance: .; CDR3aa: CASSYGSTGAGQPQHF; CDR3nt: TGTGCCAGCAGTTACGGCTCAACAGGGGCAGGGCAGCCCCAGCATTTT
j_gene: TRBJ2-3; v_gene: TRBV29-1; d_gene: TRBD2; abundance: .; CDR3aa: CSGAGGFTDTQYF; CDR3nt: TGCAGCGGAGCGGGGGGGTTCACAGATACGCAGTATTTT